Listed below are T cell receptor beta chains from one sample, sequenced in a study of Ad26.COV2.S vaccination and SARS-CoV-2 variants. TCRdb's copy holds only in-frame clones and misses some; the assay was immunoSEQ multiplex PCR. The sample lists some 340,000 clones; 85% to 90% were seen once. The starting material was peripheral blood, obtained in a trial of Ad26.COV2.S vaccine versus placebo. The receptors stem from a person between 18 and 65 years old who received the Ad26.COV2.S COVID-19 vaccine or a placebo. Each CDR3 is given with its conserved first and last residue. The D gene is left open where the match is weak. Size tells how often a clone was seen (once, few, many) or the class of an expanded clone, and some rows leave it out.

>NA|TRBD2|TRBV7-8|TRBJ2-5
TGTGCCAGCAGCCCGACTAGCGGGGGGATCCAAGAGACCCAGTACTTC
CASSPTSGGIQETQYF
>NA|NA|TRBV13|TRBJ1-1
TGTGCCAGCAGCTTACCACCTTCTGATGAAGCTTTCTTT
CASSLPPSDEAFF
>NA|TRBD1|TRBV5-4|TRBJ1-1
TGTGCCAGCAGCTTGGTCGGGCAGGGGGCCACTGAAGCTTTCTTT
CASSLVGQGATEAFF
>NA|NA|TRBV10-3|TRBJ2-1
TGTGCCATCAGTGAGCTCGAGAAGGGGGGGCTTAATGAGCAGTTCTTC
CAISELEKGGLNEQFF
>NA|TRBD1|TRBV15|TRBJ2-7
TGTGCCACCAGCAGAGGGTTGGCAGGGGGCTACGAGCAGTACTTC
CATSRGLAGGYEQYF
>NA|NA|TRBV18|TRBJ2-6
TGTGCCAGCTCACCCTCCTCTGGGGCCAACGTCCTGACTTTC
CASSPSSGANVLTF
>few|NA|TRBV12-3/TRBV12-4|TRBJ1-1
TGTGCCAGCAGTCTGGGGAGGGAAGCTTTCTTT
CASSLGREAFF
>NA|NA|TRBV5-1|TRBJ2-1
TGCGCCAGCAGCGGGACCCTTTGGAATGAGCAGTTCTTC
CASSGTLWNEQFF
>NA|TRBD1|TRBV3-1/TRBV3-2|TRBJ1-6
TGTGCCAGCAGCCAACCCGCGGGGACAGGGCAAATATCATCACCCCTCCACTTT
CASSQPAGTGQISSPLHF
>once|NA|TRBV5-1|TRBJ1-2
TGCGCCAGCAGCTTGAGGGGGGATGGCTACACCTTC
CASSLRGDGYTF
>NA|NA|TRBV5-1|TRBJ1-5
TGCGCCAGCAGCTTGACGTTGGGTAAAGGTCAGCCCCAGCATTTT
CASSLTLGKGQPQHF
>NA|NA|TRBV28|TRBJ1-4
TGTGCCAGCCGCAGAGGGGGGACGGATGAAAAACTGTTTTTT
CASRRGGTDEKLFF
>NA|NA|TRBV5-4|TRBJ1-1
TGTGCCAGCAGCTGGGGGGGGACGGCCCGACCTGAAGCTTTCTTT
CASSWGGTARPEAFF
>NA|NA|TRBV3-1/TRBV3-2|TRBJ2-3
TGTGCCAGCAGCCACTACACAGATACGCAGTATTTT
CASSHYTDTQYF
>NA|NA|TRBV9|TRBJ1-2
TGTGCCAGCAGCGGGAGACATGGCTACACCTTC
CASSGRHGYTF
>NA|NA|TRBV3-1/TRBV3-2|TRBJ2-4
TGTGCCAGCAGCGAAGGGGTGACCAAAAACATTCAGTACTTC
CASSEGVTKNIQYF
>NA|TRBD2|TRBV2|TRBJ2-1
TGTGCCAGCTCTGCACTAGCGGGGGTCTACAATGAGCAGTTCTTC
CASSALAGVYNEQFF
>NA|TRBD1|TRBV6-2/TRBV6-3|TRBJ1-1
TGTGCCAGCAGCCCTCATCCGGGACAGGGGGGGACTGAAGCTTTCTTT
CASSPHPGQGGTEAFF
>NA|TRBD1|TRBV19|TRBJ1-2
TGTGCCAGTAGGGACAGGGAAATCTATGGCTACACCTTC
CASRDREIYGYTF
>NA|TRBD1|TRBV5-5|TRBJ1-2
TGTGCCAGCAGCTGGGACAGCCTGGGCTACACCTTC
CASSWDSLGYTF
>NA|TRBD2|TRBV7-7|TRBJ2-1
TGTGCTAGCAGCTCCCAACTAGCGGGGTCCGACAATGAGCAGTTCTTC
CASSSQLAGSDNEQFF
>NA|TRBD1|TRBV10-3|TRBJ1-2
TGTGCCATCAGTGGGGACAGGGGGGTTAATGGCTACACCTTC
CAISGDRGVNGYTF
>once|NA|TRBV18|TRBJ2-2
TGTGCCAGCTCACCCGGACAGAACACCGGGGAGCTGTTTTTT
CASSPGQNTGELFF
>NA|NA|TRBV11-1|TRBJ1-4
TGTGCCAGCAGCCCTAGCCAACTGTTTTTT
CASSPSQLFF
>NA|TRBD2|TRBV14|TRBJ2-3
TGTGCCAGCAGCCAAGATGTAGCGGGGAGCACAGATACGCAGTATTTT
CASSQDVAGSTDTQYF
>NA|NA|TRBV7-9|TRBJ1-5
TGTGCCAGCAGCTCACAGGGAGGGCAGCCCCAGCATTTT
CASSSQGGQPQHF
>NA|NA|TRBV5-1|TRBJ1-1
TGCGCCAGCAGCTTGGAGGGGGGCTGGGGCACTGAAGCTTTCTTT
CASSLEGGWGTEAFF
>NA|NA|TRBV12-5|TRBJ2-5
TGTGCTAGTGGTTTCGGGATTGGGGAGACCCAGTACTTC
CASGFGIGETQYF
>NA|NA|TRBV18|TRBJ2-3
TGTGCCAGCTCCCTTACCAATTGGAACCCCAGCACAGATACGCAGTATTTT
CASSLTNWNPSTDTQYF
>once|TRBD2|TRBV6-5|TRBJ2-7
TGTGCCAGCAGCTGGACTAGTCATTCCTACGAGCAGTACTTC
CASSWTSHSYEQYF
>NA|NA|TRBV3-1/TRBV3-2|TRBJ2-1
TGTGCCAGCAGCCCCCTCCATATGGGGACCAACAATGAGCAGTTCTTC
CASSPLHMGTNNEQFF
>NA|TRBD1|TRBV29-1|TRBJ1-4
TGCAGCGCCAACAGGGGAACTAATGAAAAACTGTTTTTT
CSANRGTNEKLFF
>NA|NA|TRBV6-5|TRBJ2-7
TGTGCCAGCAGGCCTTGGACAGCCCGCTCCAACGAGCAGTACTTC
CASRPWTARSNEQYF
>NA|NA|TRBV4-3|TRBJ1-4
TGCGCCAGCAGCCAAGATCTGGGCGGATATAATGAAAAACTGTTTTTT
CASSQDLGGYNEKLFF
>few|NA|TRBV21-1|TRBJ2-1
TGTGCCAGCAGCAAAGGGACAGGGGGCTACAATGAGCAGTTCTTC
CASSKGTGGYNEQFF
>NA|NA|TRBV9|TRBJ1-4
TGTGCCAGCAGCGTAGGGCGGGGGACTAATGAAAAACTGTTTTTT
CASSVGRGTNEKLFF
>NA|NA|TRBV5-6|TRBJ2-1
TGTGCCAGCAGCTTGGCTTACGGGGGCCCCAGGGATGAGCAGTTCTTC
CASSLAYGGPRDEQFF
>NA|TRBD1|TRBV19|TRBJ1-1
TGTGCCAGTAGTGCTAGTCGACAGGGGGTGGCTGAAGCTTTCTTT
CASSASRQGVAEAFF
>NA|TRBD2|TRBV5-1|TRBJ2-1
TGCGCCAGCAGCGTAGGGACTAGCGTCGATGAGCAGTTCTTC
CASSVGTSVDEQFF
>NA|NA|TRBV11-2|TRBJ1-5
TGTGCCAGCAGCTTAAAAGGTGGCAATCAGCCCCAGCATTTT
CASSLKGGNQPQHF
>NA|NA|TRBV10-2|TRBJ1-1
TGCGCCAGCAGGGAGGGGTTGGACACTGAAGCTTTCTTT
CASREGLDTEAFF
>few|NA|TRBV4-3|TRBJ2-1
TGCGCCAGCAGCCAAGACATACAGCGGGTTTCCAATGAGCAGTTCTTC
CASSQDIQRVSNEQFF
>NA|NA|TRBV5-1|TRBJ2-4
TGCGCCAGCAGCTTGGGGACAGAACTAAACATTCAGTACTTC
CASSLGTELNIQYF
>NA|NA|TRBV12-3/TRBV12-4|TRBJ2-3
TGTGCCAGCAGTTTAGGGGGAGATACGCAGTATTTT
CASSLGGDTQYF
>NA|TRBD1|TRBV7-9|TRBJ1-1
TGTGCCAGCAGCAAATGGACAGGGAGTTACACTGAAGCTTTCTTT
CASSKWTGSYTEAFF
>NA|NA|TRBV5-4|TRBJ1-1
TGTGCCAGCAGCTTATACGTCCTTAGCCTTAACACTGAAGCTTTCTTT
CASSLYVLSLNTEAFF
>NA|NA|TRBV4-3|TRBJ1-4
TGCGCCAGCAGCCAGCGTGCGGGGGTGAATAATGAAAAACTGTTTTTT
CASSQRAGVNNEKLFF
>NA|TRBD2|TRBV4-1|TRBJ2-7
TGCGCCAGCAGCCAAGTTATGAGCGGGGGGGCCCTCGAGCAGTACTTC
CASSQVMSGGALEQYF
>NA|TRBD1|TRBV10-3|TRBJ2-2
TGTGCCATCAGTGACTGGGGACAGGGGACGTCCGGGGAGCTGTTTTTT
CAISDWGQGTSGELFF
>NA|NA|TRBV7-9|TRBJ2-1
TGTGCCAGCAGCTTAACGTTGTACAATGAGCAGTTCTTC
CASSLTLYNEQFF